One sample yielded the 17 T cell receptor beta chains listed below, sequenced in a study of beta chain features in type 1 diabetes. The investigators reverse transcribed all of the isolated RNA, so they sequenced expressed TCRB transcripts. Only in-frame clones appear in the TCRdb table, and some are missing; sequencing was by immunoSEQ multiplex PCR. The repertoire holds nearly 250,000 clones, 55% to 70% seen once, with around 0.05% in the top ten. The specimen sequenced was naive CD4+ T cells from blood. These receptors originate from a man under 40 in good health.

There are a few counts of this clone. This rearrangement joins TRBV29-1 to TRBJ2-5; D unclear. V lost 3 bases and J 4 bases, leaving 6 bases between the germline ends. CDR1 SQVTM and CDR2 ANQGSEA come from the germline V gene. CDR3 length: 11 amino acids. The CDR3 DNA follows: TGCAGCGTTGAGCCGGGAGAGACCCAGTACTTC. It translates to CSVEPGETQYF.

The CDR3 sequence: CATWADPTDTQYF. The CDR3, as DNA: TGTGCCACCTGGGCCGACCCCACAGATACGCAGTATTTT. The chain uses TRBV10-3 and TRBJ2-3; D remains ambiguous. This CDR3 contains 13 residues. Germline CDR1 ENHRY, CDR2 SYGVKD. The V and J ends lost 10 bases and 2 bases respectively, with 13 bases between them.

The J gene is TRBJ2-1, the V gene TRBV2; TRBD1 aligns across 7 bases. Germline-derived CDR1 and CDR2 are SNHLY and FYNNEI. Trimming took 2 bases from V and 4 from J; bases not matched to a gene: 5. There are 15 residues in the CDR3. The CDR3 sequence is CASSEKGARYNEQFF. DNA for the CDR3: TGTGCCAGCAGTGAAAAGGGGGCGCGATACAATGAGCAGTTCTTC.

This clone was seen only a few times. DNA for the CDR3: TGTGCCAGCAGTTTAGGGGGACAGGGGGCACTGTATGAGCAGTTCTTC. Protein sequence: CASSLGGQGALYEQFF. This sequence joins TRBV28 and TRBJ2-1, with 12 bases matching TRBD1. Germline values: CDR1 MDHEN, CDR2 SYDVKM. The V gene end was trimmed by 2 bases and the J gene end by 8 bases; junction bases not matched to a gene: 7. The CDR3 is 16 amino acids.

This clone was counted only a few times. This chain connects TRBV30 to TRBJ2-7; D gene uncertain. Germline CDR1 is GTSNPN and CDR2 is SVGIG (reference sequence). V lost 0 bases and J 2 bases, leaving 8 bases between the germline ends. The CDR3 covers 13 residues. In nucleotides, the CDR3 is TGTGCCTGGAGTGTACTGCGGACCTACGAGCAGTACTTC. Its translation is CAWSVLRTYEQYF. Supplemented by reference TRBV30 and TRBJ2-7, the full variable domain reads SQTIHQWPATLVQPVGSPLSLECTVEGTSNPNLYWYRQAAGRGLQLLFYSVGIGQISSEVPQNLSASRPQDRQFILSSKKLLLSDSGFYLCAWSVLRTYEQYFGPGTRLTVT.

The CDR3 here is CASSEGQGAYEQYF. The CDR3 coding sequence is TGTGCCAGCAGCGAGGGACAGGGGGCCTACGAGCAGTACTTC. The chain links TRBV9 to TRBJ2-7; TRBD1 matches at 11 bases. CDR3 size: 14 residues. V lost 3 bases, J lost 2 bases, and 1 base stayed unmatched. CDR1 SGDLS and CDR2 YYNGEE come from the germline V gene.

This clone was seen once. The chain links TRBV2 to TRBJ1-6, with unresolved D. V was cut by 6 bases and J by 13 bases, with 10 bases left in between. Germline V lookup: CDR1 SNHLY, CDR2 FYNNEI. CDR3 length equals 11 residues. The CDR3 DNA is TGTGCCAGCAGGCTTACTAGTCCCCTCCACTTT. This gives the protein CASRLTSPLHF. The complete variable domain, with remaining parts taken from reference TRBV2 and TRBJ1-6, reads EPEVTQTPSHQVTQMGQEVILRCVPISNHLYFYWYRQILGQKVEFLVSFYNNEISEKSEIFDDQFSVERPDGSNFTLKIRSTKLEDSAMYFCASRLTSPLHFGNGTRLTVT.

This clone has a handful of counts. V usage is TRBV7-2 and J usage is TRBJ2-3; a possible D gene is TRBD1 (5 bases). Germline V gene sequence: CDR1 SGHTA, CDR2 FQGNSA. The CDR3 length is 15 residues. V lost 5 bases to trimming and J lost 3 bases, with 15 bases between them. In nucleotides, the CDR3 is TGTGCCAGCAGCGGGGCCCCTCCAGGGACAGATACGCAGTATTTT. Residues: CASSGAPPGTDTQYF.

CDR3 DNA sequence: TGCAGCGTCGCCCTCCGGACAGGGAAGGCTTTCTTT. Protein sequence: CSVALRTGKAFF. The rearrangement joins TRBV29-1 to TRBJ1-1, with TRBD1 matching over 8 bases. Unmatched junction bases numbered 11, after V lost 6 bases and J lost 11 bases. This CDR3 is 12 amino acids long. CDR1 and CDR2 from the germline V gene are SQVTM and ANQGSEA.

The chain recombines TRBV9 with TRBJ2-1, with a tentative D call TRBD2 (5 bases). Looked up from germline, CDR1 is SGDLS and CDR2 is YYNGEE. Trimming took 2 bases from V and 11 from J, leaving 11 bases between them. The CDR3 sequence is 12 residues long. The CDR3 spells CASSVLPGKQFF. The CDR3 DNA follows: TGTGCCAGCAGCGTTCTCCCGGGGAAGCAGTTCTTC.

This chain uses TRBV7-2 with TRBJ2-4; tentatively, D is TRBD2 (5 bases). Germline V lookup: CDR1 SGHTA, CDR2 FQGNSA. V gave up 1 base and J gave up 2 bases, with 6 bases separating them. This CDR3 is 14 amino acids long. The CDR3 loop is CASSLGTSKNIQYF. In DNA, the CDR3 is TGTGCCAGCAGCTTAGGGACTTCCAAAAACATTCAGTACTTC.

The chain uses TRBV12-5 and TRBJ2-7; possible D gene TRBD1, 6 bases. The CDR3 consists of 13 residues. Germline lookup yields CDR1 LGHNT and CDR2 FRNRAP. The CDR3 is CATSTGQIYEQYF. CDR3 sequence (DNA): TGTGCGACCTCGACGGGACAAATCTACGAGCAGTACTTC.

The V and J genes are TRBV18 and TRBJ2-7; possibly TRBD1 for D (5 bases). V was pared by 3 bases and J by 5 bases, with 20 bases between. CDR3 length: 16 amino acids. In germline, CDR1 is KGHSH, CDR2 LQKENI. The CDR3 sequence: CASSPNPGQGEDEQYF. The CDR3 DNA sequence: TGTGCCAGCTCACCGAATCCCGGTCAGGGTGAGGACGAGCAGTACTTC.

The V gene is TRBV29-1, the J gene TRBJ2-3; 7 bases map to TRBD1. This CDR3 comprises 13 residues. The junction had 3 bases not matched to a gene; V was cut back by 4 bases and J by 2 bases. Germline V gene sequence: CDR1 SQVTM, CDR2 ANQGSEA. CDR3 loop: CSVGGQYTDTQYF. CDR3 nucleotides: TGCAGCGTTGGGGGACAGTACACAGATACGCAGTATTTT.

The J gene is TRBJ1-3, the V gene TRBV10-3; the match to TRBD1 covers 7 bases. V shed 4 bases, J shed 3 bases, and the junction held 0 bases outside the gene matches. This CDR3 has 13 amino acids. Germline V gene data show CDR1 as ENHRY and CDR2 as SYGVKD. CDR3 loop: CAISGDSGNTIYF. Written as DNA, the CDR3 is TGTGCCATCAGTGGGGACAGTGGAAACACCATATATTTT.

A note on this clone: This sample also contains other DNA sequences that code for the same CDR3. This chain joins TRBV29-1 and TRBJ2-7, with D perhaps TRBD1 (5 bases). Germline V gives CDR1 SQVTM, CDR2 ANQGSEA. Trimming cost V 5 bases and J 1 base, with 6 bases left between them. This CDR3 has 11 amino acids. In DNA form, the CDR3 reads TGCAGCGTTAAGGGGTCCTACGAGCAGTACTTC. Its translation: CSVKGSYEQYF.

This clone appeared a single time. J is TRBJ2-3 and V is TRBV2; D unresolved. CDR1 and CDR2 from the germline V gene are SNHLY and FYNNEI. V was trimmed by 5 bases and J by 2 bases, leaving 11 bases between them. The CDR3 consists of 14 residues. CDR3 in DNA: TGTGCCAGCAGTCCATGGACCACCACAGATACGCAGTATTTT. This encodes CASSPWTTTDTQYF. Full variable domain (missing parts from reference TRBV2 and TRBJ2-3): EPEVTQTPSHQVTQMGQEVILRCVPISNHLYFYWYRQILGQKVEFLVSFYNNEISEKSEIFDDQFSVERPDGSNFTLKIRSTKLEDSAMYFCASSPWTTTDTQYFGPGTRLTVL.